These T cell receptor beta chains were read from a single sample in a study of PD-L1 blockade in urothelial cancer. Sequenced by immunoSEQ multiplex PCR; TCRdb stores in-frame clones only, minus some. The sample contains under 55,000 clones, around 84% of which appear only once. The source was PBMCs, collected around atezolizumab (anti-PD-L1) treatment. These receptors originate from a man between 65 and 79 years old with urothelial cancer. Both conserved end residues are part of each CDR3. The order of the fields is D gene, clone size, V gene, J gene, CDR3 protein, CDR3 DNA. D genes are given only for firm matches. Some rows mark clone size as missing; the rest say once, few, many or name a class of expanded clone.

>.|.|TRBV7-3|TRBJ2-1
CASSLDFNEQFF
TGTGCCAGCAGCTTAGACTTTAATGAGCAGTTCTTC
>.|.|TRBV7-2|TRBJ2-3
CASSFQGRADTQYF
TGTGCCAGCAGCTTCCAGGGTAGGGCAGATACGCAGTATTTT
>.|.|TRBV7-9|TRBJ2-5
CASSAQVPQETQYF
TGTGCCAGCAGCGCTCAGGTTCCTCAAGAGACCCAGTACTTC
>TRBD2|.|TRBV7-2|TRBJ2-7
CASRAGVRSEQYF
TGTGCCAGCAGAGCGGGGGTACGGAGCGAGCAGTACTTC
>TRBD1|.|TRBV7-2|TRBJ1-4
CASSSPGQGLEKLFF
TGTGCCAGCAGCTCACCGGGACAGGGTCTGGAAAAACTGTTTTTT
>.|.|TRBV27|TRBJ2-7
CASARDTLSYEQYF
TGTGCCAGCGCCCGGGACACCCTCTCCTACGAGCAGTACTTC
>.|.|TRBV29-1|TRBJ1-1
CSVSGRGWSTEAFF
TGCAGCGTCTCCGGCCGGGGTTGGAGCACTGAAGCTTTCTTT
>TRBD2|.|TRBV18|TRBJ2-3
CASSPAWRELGTQYF
TGTGCCAGCTCACCAGCCTGGCGGGAGTTGGGTACGCAGTATTTT
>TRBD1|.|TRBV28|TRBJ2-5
CASNPPGQGRKTQYF
TGTGCCAGCAACCCCCCCGGACAGGGAAGGAAGACCCAGTACTTC
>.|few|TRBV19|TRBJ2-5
CASSTAAQETQYF
TGTGCCAGTAGTACCGCAGCGCAAGAGACCCAGTACTTC
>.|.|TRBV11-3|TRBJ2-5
CASSRAGSQETQYF
TGTGCCAGCAGCCGAGCTGGGAGCCAAGAGACCCAGTACTTC
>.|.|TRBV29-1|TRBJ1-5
CSVVEGGLANQPQHF
TGCAGCGTTGTGGAGGGAGGACTCGCCAATCAGCCCCAGCATTTT
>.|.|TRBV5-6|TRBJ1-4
CASSKAGRREKLFF
TGTGCCAGCAGCAAAGCCGGGAGGAGGGAAAAACTGTTTTTT
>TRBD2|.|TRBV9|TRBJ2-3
CASSVEGISSGGAVDTQYF
TGTGCCAGCAGCGTAGAAGGGATTTCTAGCGGGGGGGCAGTAGATACGCAGTATTTT
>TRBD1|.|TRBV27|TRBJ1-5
CASRPGTASNQPQHF
TGTGCCAGCAGACCCGGGACAGCTAGCAATCAGCCCCAGCATTTT
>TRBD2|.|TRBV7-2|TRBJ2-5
CASSFHTNPFSGRTETQYF
TGTGCCAGCAGCTTTCACACAAACCCCTTTAGCGGGAGGACAGAGACCCAGTACTTC
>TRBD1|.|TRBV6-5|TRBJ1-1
CASSLTGRDTEAFF
TGTGCCAGCAGTTTGACAGGGCGGGATACTGAAGCTTTCTTT
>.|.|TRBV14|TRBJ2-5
CASSHGGGRTQYF
TGTGCCAGCAGCCATGGTGGGGGCCGAACCCAGTACTTC
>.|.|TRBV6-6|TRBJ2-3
CASSYPGSTDTQYF
TGTGCCAGCAGTTACCCCGGGTCCACAGATACGCAGTATTTT
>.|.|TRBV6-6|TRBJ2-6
CASSPTSSGANVLTF
TGTGCCAGCAGCCCCACATCCTCTGGGGCCAACGTCCTGACTTTC
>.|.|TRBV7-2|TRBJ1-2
CASSLVRGGYTF
TGTGCCAGCAGCTTAGTAAGGGGTGGCTACACCTTC
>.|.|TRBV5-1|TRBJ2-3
CASSLVSGSRDTQYF
TGCGCCAGCAGCTTGGTCTCTGGGAGCAGAGATACGCAGTATTTT
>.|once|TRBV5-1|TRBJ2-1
CASSLRGTEQFF
TGCGCCAGCAGCTTGCGCGGGACTGAGCAGTTCTTC
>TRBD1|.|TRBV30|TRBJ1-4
CAWSTRQGATNEKLFF
TGTGCCTGGAGCACAAGACAGGGTGCAACTAATGAAAAACTGTTTTTT
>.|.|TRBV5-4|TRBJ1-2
CASSLEGPPYGYTF
TGTGCCAGCAGCTTGGAGGGGCCCCCTTATGGCTACACCTTC
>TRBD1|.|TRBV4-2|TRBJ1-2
CASSQGGTGLSYGYTF
TGTGCCAGCAGCCAGGGCGGGACAGGGTTAAGCTATGGCTACACCTTC
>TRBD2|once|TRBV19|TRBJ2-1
CASSSGLAGLAHDEQFF
TGTGCCAGTAGTTCGGGCCTTGCGGGACTAGCGCATGATGAGCAGTTCTTC
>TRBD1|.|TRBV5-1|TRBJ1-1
CASSLAPRQGNTEAFF
TGCGCCAGCAGCTTGGCTCCCCGACAGGGGAACACTGAAGCTTTCTTT
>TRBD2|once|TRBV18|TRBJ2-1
CASSPGVAGTYNEQFF
TGTGCCAGCTCACCTGGGGTAGCGGGAACTTACAATGAGCAGTTCTTC
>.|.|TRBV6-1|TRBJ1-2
CASSPPGYYGYTF
TGTGCCAGCAGCCCCCCGGGATACTATGGCTACACCTTC
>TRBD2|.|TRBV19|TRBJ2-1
CASSIDHSGSYNEQFF
TGTGCCAGTAGTATAGATCATAGCGGGTCCTACAATGAGCAGTTCTTC
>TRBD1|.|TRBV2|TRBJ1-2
CASSGRPGQTKSYGYTF
TGTGCCAGCAGTGGACGACCGGGACAGACGAAGTCCTATGGCTACACCTTC
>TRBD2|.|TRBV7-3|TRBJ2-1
CASSPRLAGDYNEQFF
TGTGCCAGCAGTCCAAGACTAGCGGGAGACTACAATGAGCAGTTCTTC
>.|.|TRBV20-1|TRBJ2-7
CSAAGSYEQYF
TGCAGTGCCGCCGGTTCCTACGAGCAGTACTTC
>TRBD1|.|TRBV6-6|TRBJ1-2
CASSRTGGGYGYTF
TGTGCCAGCAGTAGAACAGGGGGAGGCTATGGCTACACCTTC
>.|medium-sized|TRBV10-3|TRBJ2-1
CAISSRGAGRVSYNEQFF
TGTGCCATCAGCTCCAGGGGAGCGGGGCGAGTTTCCTACAATGAGCAGTTCTTC
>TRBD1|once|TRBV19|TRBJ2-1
CASSPPGQGRNEQFF
TGTGCCAGTAGTCCCCCGGGACAGGGCAGGAATGAGCAGTTCTTC
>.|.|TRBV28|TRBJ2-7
CASSLTGLSYEQYF
TGTGCCAGCAGTTTAACTGGGCTCTCCTACGAGCAGTACTTC
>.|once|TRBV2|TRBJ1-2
CASSLLRTASDGYTF
TGTGCCAGCAGTCTACTCCGGACAGCTTCGGATGGCTACACCTTC
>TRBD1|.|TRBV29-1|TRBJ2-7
CSGTGQGVHEQYF
TGCAGCGGAACCGGACAGGGTGTCCACGAGCAGTACTTC
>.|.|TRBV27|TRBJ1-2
CASSLDGGLNGYTF
TGTGCCAGCAGTTTAGACGGGGGGCTTAACGGCTACACCTTC
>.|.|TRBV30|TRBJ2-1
CAWTRGSYNEQFF
TGTGCCTGGACCAGGGGCTCCTACAATGAGCAGTTCTTC
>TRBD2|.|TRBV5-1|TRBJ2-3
CASSSAGASTDTQYF
TGCGCCAGCAGCTCAGCGGGAGCAAGCACAGATACGCAGTATTTT
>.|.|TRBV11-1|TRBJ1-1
CASSLEGLTEAFF
TGTGCCAGCAGCTTAGAGGGGCTCACTGAAGCTTTCTTT
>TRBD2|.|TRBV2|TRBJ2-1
CASRGGLPFNEQFF
TGTGCCAGCCGGGGGGGACTACCTTTCAATGAGCAGTTCTTC
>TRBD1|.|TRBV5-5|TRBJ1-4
CASSLRGDRSATNEKLFF
TGTGCCAGCAGCTTAAGAGGGGACAGATCTGCAACTAATGAAAAACTGTTTTTT
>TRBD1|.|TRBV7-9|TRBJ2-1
CASSLEAVGGQAYNEQFF
TGTGCCAGCAGCTTAGAGGCTGTCGGGGGACAGGCGTACAATGAGCAGTTCTTC
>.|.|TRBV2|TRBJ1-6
CATGRGSYNSPLHF
TGTGCCACCGGGCGGGGGTCCTATAATTCACCCCTCCACTTT
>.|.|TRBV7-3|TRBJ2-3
CASSLGTDTQYF
TGTGCCAGCAGCCTCGGCACAGATACGCAGTATTTT